A selection of T cell receptor beta chains follows, all from one sample in a study of cytomegalovirus exposure and HLA in healthy donors. The table came from immunoSEQ multiplex PCR; TCRdb's copy has only in-frame clones and leaves some out. Altogether 140,000 to 150,000 clones are present, about three quarters being singletons, with the ten largest covering about 1.7%. Sample: PBMCs. These TCRs come from a woman aged 30 to 39 in good health and CMV-seronegative. The CDR3 runs from the conserved cysteine through the conserved F or W. The order of the fields is V gene, D gene, clone size, J gene, CDR3 length, CDR3 protein, CDR3 DNA. D genes are given only for firm matches. Rows give clone size only sometimes, using once, few, many, or a class for an expanded clone.

>TRBV9|TRBD1|-|TRBJ2-7|14
CASSTRDRAYEQYF
TGTGCCAGCAGCACCCGGGACAGGGCATACGAGCAGTACTTC
>TRBV19|TRBD1|-|TRBJ2-3|16
CASSIARTGGTDTQYF
TGTGCCAGTAGTATAGCAAGGACAGGGGGTACAGATACGCAGTATTTT
>TRBV25-1|TRBD1|few|TRBJ1-2|15
CASSASGTGAYGYTF
TGTGCCAGCAGTGCCTCAGGGACAGGGGCCTATGGCTACACCTTC
>TRBV2|TRBD1|-|TRBJ2-3|14
CASGGTGGTDTQYF
TGTGCCAGCGGGGGGACAGGGGGAACAGATACGCAGTATTTT
>TRBV4-1|-|-|TRBJ1-1|16
CASSQDRRTANTEAFF
TGCGCCAGCAGCCAAGATAGAAGAACAGCGAACACTGAAGCTTTCTTT
>TRBV10-1|-|-|TRBJ1-3|15
CASALTVSSGNTIYF
TGCGCCAGCGCTCTGACAGTGAGCTCTGGAAACACCATATATTTT
>TRBV11-3|-|-|TRBJ2-2|12
CASSPGSGELFF
TGTGCCAGCAGCCCCGGGTCCGGGGAGCTGTTTTTT
>TRBV7-2|TRBD1|-|TRBJ1-2|17
CASSLDLRTGESWGYTF
TGTGCCAGCAGCTTAGACCTCCGGACAGGGGAATCGTGGGGCTACACCTTC
>TRBV13|TRBD2|-|TRBJ2-7|18
CASSLGGLAVLSSYEQYF
TGTGCCAGCAGCTTAGGGGGTCTAGCGGTCCTAAGCTCCTACGAGCAGTACTTC
>TRBV11-2|-|-|TRBJ1-6|15
CASSLEAGLGSPLHF
TGTGCCAGCAGCTTAGAAGCCGGACTCGGTTCACCCCTCCACTTT
>TRBV27|-|-|TRBJ1-1|18
CASSFRGGAGLGNTEAFF
TGTGCCAGCAGTTTCCGAGGGGGGGCAGGACTGGGGAACACTGAAGCTTTCTTT